This TCR beta chain was recorded in a study of T-cell reconstitution after alpha-beta-depleted transplantation in children (dated by TCRdb to the mid-2010s). In the study overall: Using TCR repertoire profiling, the study followed T-cell immune reconstitution in a quantitative way in children after TCRalphabeta/CD19-depleted allogeneic hematopoietic cell transplantation. On the study overall, not on this receptor specifically: In some patients, high TCRbeta diversity at day 60 was attributed to recipient T cells and intrathymic progenitors that had survived conditioning. Over the following months the frequencies of hyperexpanded clones went down, and after one year T-cell counts and TCRbeta diversity were mostly credited to newly produced T cells. The apparently early alphabetaT-cell count recovery about two months after transplant was reportedly dependent on only several hundred rapidly expanded clones derived from non-depleted graft cells.

What this sample's treatment or condition label stands for: allogeneic hematopoietic cell transplantation with graft depleted of TCRalphabeta T cells and CD19 B cells. The children who served as transplant recipients had been given grafts of TCRalphabeta/CD19-depleted allogeneic hematopoietic cells. Library creation used PCR. The run used an Illumina HiSeq 2500. TCR libraries were prepared with molecular barcoding, using unique molecular identifiers to normalize TCRbeta repertoire quantification. TCRdb cleaned the public reads at Q25 with fastp, built clones with MiXCR and kept in-frame beta chains. Identical CDR3 proteins give one entry, which carries the most common genes and DNA. For this sample there are about a million distinct CDR3 sequences; roughly 31% appear just once. About 28% of the sample rests with the top ten. The CDR1 and CDR2 encoded by the germline V gene are SGHAT and FQNNGV. V is cut by 1 base and J by 6 bases, and the space between the germline ends is 16 bases. The CDR3 starts with the cysteine, ends with the phenylalanine, and has 15 residues. The retained sequence is limited to the CDR3, 45 bases, with the frame set at the first base.

This clonotype was detected a few times. Its antigen target is currently unknown. The sample holds no much larger clone one base away, and base qualities are not on file. This sequence originates from a boy under two years old who had a stem cell transplant for SCID, so the T cells may come from the graft donor. Recombination joined TRBV11-2 with TRBJ2-7, and the D gene may be TRBD2, 6 bases matching. Sequenced material: PBMCs, mostly from graft donor cells, taken 360 days after TCRalphabeta/CD19-depleted stem cell transplant. The CDR3 protein: CASSLAVNPRGEQYF. The nucleotide sequence reads as follows: TGTGCCAGCAGCTTAGCCGTAAACCCGCGGGGCGAGCAGTACTTC.